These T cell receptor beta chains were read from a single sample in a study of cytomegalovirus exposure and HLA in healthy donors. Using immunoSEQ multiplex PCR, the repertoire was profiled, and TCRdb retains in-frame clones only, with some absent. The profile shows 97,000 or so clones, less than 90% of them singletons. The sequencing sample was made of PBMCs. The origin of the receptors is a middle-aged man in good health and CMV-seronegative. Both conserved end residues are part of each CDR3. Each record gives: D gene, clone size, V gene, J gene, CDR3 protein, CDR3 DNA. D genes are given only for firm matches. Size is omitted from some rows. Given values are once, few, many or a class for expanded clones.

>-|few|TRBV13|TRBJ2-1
CASSVYSGTRPDNEQFF
TGTGCCAGCAGCGTGTACTCCGGGACAAGGCCCGACAATGAGCAGTTCTTC
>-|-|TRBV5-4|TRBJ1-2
CASSLVGGTYGYTF
TGTGCCAGCAGCTTGGTCGGGGGTACCTATGGCTACACCTTC
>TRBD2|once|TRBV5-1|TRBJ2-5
CASSLEIAGQETQYF
TGCGCCAGCAGCTTGGAGATAGCGGGGCAAGAGACCCAGTACTTC
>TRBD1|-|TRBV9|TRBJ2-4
CASSAEGQGWNIQYF
TGTGCCAGCAGCGCGGAGGGACAGGGCTGGAACATTCAGTACTTC
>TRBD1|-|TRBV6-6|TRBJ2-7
CASREGTGLSYEQYF
TGTGCCAGCAGGGAGGGGACAGGACTCTCCTACGAGCAGTACTTC
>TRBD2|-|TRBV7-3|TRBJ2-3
CASSLTPLPGLAGEPDTQYF
TGTGCCAGCAGCTTAACGCCCCTACCTGGACTAGCGGGGGAACCAGATACGCAGTATTTT
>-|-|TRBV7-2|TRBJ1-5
CASSYASGDQPQHF
TGTGCCAGCAGCTACGCATCAGGGGATCAGCCCCAGCATTTT
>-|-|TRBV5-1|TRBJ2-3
CASSGGHGTTDTQYF
TGCGCCAGCAGCGGGGGACATGGCACCACAGATACGCAGTATTTT
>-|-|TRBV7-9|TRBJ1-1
CASSNRHTEAFF
TGTGCCAGCAGCAACCGACATACTGAAGCTTTCTTT
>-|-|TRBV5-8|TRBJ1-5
CASSRGAYPGGSGNQPQHF
TGTGCCAGCAGTCGGGGGGCATACCCTGGCGGGAGCGGCAATCAGCCCCAGCATTTT
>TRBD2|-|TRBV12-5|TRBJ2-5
CASGLGAGRGETQYF
TGTGCTAGTGGTTTGGGGGCAGGGAGGGGAGAGACCCAGTACTTC
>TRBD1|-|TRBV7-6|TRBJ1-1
CASSQGTGVYTEAFF
TGTGCCAGCAGCCAGGGGACAGGGGTCTACACTGAAGCTTTCTTT
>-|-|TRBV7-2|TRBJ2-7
CASSWAGPSYEQYF
TGTGCCAGCAGCTGGGCGGGCCCCTCCTACGAGCAGTACTTC
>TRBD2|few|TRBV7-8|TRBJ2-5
CASSIVRTSGGPGTQYF
TGTGCCAGCAGCATCGTACGGACTAGCGGGGGTCCCGGGACCCAGTACTTC
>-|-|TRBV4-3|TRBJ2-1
CASSQDFRYNEQFF
TGCGCCAGCAGCCAAGATTTCAGATACAATGAGCAGTTCTTC
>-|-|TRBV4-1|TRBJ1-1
CASSQPDSNTEAFF
TGCGCCAGCAGCCAACCGGACAGCAACACTGAAGCTTTCTTT
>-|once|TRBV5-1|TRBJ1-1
CASSLEQTNTEAFF
TGCGCCAGCAGCTTGGAACAGACGAACACTGAAGCTTTCTTT
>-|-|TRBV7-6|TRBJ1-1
CASRGGLMSEAFF
TGTGCCAGTCGAGGGGGTCTAATGAGTGAAGCTTTCTTT
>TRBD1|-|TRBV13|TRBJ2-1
CASSMRGRAHNEQFF
TGTGCCAGCAGCATGAGGGGGCGCGCCCACAATGAGCAGTTCTTC
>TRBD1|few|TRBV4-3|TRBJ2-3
CASSFRQGTSTDTQYF
TGCGCCAGCAGCTTTCGACAGGGGACTAGCACAGATACGCAGTATTTT
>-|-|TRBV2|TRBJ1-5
CASSEEMRGQPQHF
TGTGCCAGCAGTGAAGAGATGAGGGGGCAGCCCCAGCATTTT
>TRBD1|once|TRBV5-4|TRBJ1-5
CASSIGGAIGSQPQHF
TGTGCCAGCAGCATAGGGGGCGCGATAGGCAGTCAGCCCCAGCATTTT
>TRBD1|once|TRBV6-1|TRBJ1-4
CASSDWTGTATNEKLFF
TGTGCCAGCAGTGACTGGACAGGGACCGCAACTAATGAAAAACTGTTTTTT
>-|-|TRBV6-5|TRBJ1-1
CASSRTGRAEAFF
TGTGCCAGCAGTCGGACGGGGAGGGCTGAAGCTTTCTTT
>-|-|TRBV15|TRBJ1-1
CATSRVRQENTEAFF
TGTGCCACCAGCAGAGTTCGACAGGAGAACACTGAAGCTTTCTTT
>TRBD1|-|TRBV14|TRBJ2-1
CASSPNKGTGHNEQFF
TGTGCCAGCAGCCCGAACAAAGGGACAGGCCACAATGAGCAGTTCTTC
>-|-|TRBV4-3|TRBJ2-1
CASSQDLGRGHNEQFF
TGCGCCAGCAGCCAAGATTTGGGGCGGGGACACAATGAGCAGTTCTTC
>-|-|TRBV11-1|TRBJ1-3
CASSGQRGTGNTIYF
TGTGCCAGCAGCGGCCAAAGGGGAACTGGAAACACCATATATTTT
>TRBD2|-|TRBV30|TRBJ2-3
CAWEPSGGRADTQYF
TGTGCCTGGGAACCTAGCGGGGGGAGGGCAGATACGCAGTATTTT
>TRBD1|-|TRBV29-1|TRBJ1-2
CSQTTGAGGYTF
TGCAGCCAAACGACAGGGGCTGGTGGCTACACCTTC
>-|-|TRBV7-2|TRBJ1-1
CASSLVNSLNTEAFF
TGTGCCAGCAGCTTAGTGAACAGCTTGAACACTGAAGCTTTCTTT
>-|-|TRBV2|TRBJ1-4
CARGGATNEKLFF
TGTGCCCGAGGGGGAGCAACTAATGAAAAACTGTTTTTT
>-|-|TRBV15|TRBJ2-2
CATSRDLANTGELFF
TGTGCCACCAGCAGAGATTTAGCGAACACCGGGGAGCTGTTTTTT
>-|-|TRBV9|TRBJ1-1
CASSVSPGLGTEAFF
TGTGCCAGCAGCGTGTCACCGGGACTGGGAACTGAAGCTTTCTTT
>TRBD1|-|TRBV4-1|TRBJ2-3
CASSQTGGTDTQYF
TGCGCCAGCAGCCAAACAGGGGGCACAGATACGCAGTATTTT
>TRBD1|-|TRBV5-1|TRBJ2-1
CASSQSTGSEQFF
TGCGCCAGCAGCCAATCGACAGGGAGTGAGCAGTTCTTC
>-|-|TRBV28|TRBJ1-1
CASYGLVNTEAFF
TGTGCCAGCTACGGGTTAGTGAACACTGAAGCTTTCTTT
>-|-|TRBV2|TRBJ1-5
CASSQSGITAYSNQPQHF
TGTGCCAGCAGTCAATCCGGAATTACAGCATATAGCAATCAGCCCCAGCATTTT
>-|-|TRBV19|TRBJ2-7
CASSPRVQEYEQYF
TGTGCCAGTAGTCCTCGGGTGCAAGAATACGAGCAGTACTTC
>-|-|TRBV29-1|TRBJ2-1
CSTTGSTSYNEQFF
TGCAGCACTACAGGGTCCACCTCCTACAATGAGCAGTTCTTC
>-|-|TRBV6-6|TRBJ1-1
CASSSIQGNTEAFF
TGTGCCAGCAGTTCCATTCAGGGTAACACTGAAGCTTTCTTT
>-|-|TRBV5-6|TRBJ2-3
CATYSTGSGTDTQYF
TGTGCCACCTACTCAACAGGGTCTGGCACAGATACGCAGTATTTT
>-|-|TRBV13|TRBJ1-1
CASSHRGLDTEAFF
TGTGCCAGCAGCCACCGGGGGTTGGACACTGAAGCTTTCTTT
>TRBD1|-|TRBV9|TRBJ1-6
CASSADLGQGANSPLHF
TGTGCCAGCAGCGCCGATCTTGGACAGGGTGCCAATTCACCCCTCCACTTT
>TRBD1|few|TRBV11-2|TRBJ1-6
CASSRTGVDNSPLHF
TGTGCCAGCAGCCGTACAGGGGTGGATAATTCACCCCTCCACTTT
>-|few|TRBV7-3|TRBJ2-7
CASSLAQTGTNEQYF
TGTGCCAGCAGCTTGGCCCAAACAGGTACAAACGAGCAGTACTTC
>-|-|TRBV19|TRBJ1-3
CASSQGAGNTIYF
TGTGCCAGTAGCCAGGGTGCGGGAAACACCATATATTTT
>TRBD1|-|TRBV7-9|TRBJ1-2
CASLPGQGLGGYTF
TGTGCCAGTCTTCCGGGACAGGGTTTGGGCGGCTACACCTTC
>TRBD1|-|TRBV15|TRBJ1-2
CATSRETGDGLYGYTF
TGTGCCACCAGCAGAGAGACAGGGGATGGGCTCTATGGCTACACCTTC
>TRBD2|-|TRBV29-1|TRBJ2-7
CSVGTSGDSYEQYF
TGCAGCGTCGGGACTAGCGGGGACTCCTACGAGCAGTACTTC
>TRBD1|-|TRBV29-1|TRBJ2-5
CSVEDRGSDFRETQYF
TGCAGCGTTGAGGACAGGGGCTCCGACTTCCGAGAGACCCAGTACTTC
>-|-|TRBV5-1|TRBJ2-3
CASSSVTITDTQYF
TGCGCCAGCAGCTCCGTGACAATCACAGATACGCAGTATTTT
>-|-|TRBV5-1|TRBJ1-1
CASSLGGLLGNTEAFF
TGCGCCAGCAGCTTGGGGGGGCTGCTAGGGAACACTGAAGCTTTCTTT